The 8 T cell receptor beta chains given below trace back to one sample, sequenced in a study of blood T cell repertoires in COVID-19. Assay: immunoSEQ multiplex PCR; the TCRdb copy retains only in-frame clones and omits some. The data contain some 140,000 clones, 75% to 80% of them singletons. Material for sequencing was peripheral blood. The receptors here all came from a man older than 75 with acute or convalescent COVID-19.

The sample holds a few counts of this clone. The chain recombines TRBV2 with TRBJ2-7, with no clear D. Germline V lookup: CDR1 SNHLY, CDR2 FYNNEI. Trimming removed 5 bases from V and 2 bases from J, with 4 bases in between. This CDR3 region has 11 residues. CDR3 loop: CASSLTYEQYV. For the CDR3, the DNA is TGTGCCAGCAGTTTAACCTACGAGCAGTACGTC.

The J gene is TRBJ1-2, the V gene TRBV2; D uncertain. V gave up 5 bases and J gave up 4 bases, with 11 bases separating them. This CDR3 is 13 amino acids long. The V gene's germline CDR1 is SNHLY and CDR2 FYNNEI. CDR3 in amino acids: CASSIITSYGYTF. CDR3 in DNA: TGTGCCAGCAGTATTATTACTAGCTATGGCTACACCTTC.

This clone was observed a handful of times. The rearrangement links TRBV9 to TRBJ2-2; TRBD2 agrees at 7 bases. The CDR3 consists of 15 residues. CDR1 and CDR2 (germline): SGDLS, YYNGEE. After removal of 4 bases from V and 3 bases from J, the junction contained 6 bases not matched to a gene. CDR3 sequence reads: CASSPMGGYTGELFF. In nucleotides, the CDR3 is TGTGCCAGCAGCCCGATGGGAGGGTACACCGGGGAGCTGTTTTTT.

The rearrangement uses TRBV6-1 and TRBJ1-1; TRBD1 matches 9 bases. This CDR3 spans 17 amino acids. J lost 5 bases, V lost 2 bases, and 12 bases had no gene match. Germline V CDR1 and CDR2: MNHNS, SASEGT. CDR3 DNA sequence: TGTGCCAGCAGTGAAAGGGGCTGGGGACAGGGAGGTACTGAAGCTTTCTTT. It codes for CASSERGWGQGGTEAFF.

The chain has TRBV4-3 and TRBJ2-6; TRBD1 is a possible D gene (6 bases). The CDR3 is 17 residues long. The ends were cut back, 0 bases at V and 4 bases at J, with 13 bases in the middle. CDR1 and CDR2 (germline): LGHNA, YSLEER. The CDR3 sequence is CASSQDTRGLGANVLTF. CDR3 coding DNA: TGCGCCAGCAGCCAAGATACCAGGGGATTAGGGGCCAACGTCCTGACTTTC.

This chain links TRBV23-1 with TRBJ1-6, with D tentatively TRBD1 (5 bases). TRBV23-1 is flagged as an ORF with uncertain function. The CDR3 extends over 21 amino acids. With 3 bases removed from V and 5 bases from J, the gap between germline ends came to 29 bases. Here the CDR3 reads CASSHPIGATRPRMNNSPLHF. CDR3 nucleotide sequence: TGCGCCAGCAGTCATCCTATAGGGGCCACTCGCCCCCGTATGAATAATTCACCCCTCCACTTT.

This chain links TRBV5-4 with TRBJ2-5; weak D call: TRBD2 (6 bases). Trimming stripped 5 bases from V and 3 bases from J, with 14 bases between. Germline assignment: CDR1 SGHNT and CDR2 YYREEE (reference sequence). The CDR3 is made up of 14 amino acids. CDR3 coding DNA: TGTGCCAGCAGTTTCCCTAGCGCGGAAGAGACCCAGTACTTC. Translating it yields CASSFPSAEETQYF.

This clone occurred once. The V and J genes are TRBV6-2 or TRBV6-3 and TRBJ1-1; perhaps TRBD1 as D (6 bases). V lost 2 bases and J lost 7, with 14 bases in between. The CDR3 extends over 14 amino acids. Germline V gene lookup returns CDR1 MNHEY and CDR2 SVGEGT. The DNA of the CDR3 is TGTGCCAGCAGTTACCAGGGGTACGAAGGTGAAGCTTTCTTT. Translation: CASSYQGYEGEAFF.